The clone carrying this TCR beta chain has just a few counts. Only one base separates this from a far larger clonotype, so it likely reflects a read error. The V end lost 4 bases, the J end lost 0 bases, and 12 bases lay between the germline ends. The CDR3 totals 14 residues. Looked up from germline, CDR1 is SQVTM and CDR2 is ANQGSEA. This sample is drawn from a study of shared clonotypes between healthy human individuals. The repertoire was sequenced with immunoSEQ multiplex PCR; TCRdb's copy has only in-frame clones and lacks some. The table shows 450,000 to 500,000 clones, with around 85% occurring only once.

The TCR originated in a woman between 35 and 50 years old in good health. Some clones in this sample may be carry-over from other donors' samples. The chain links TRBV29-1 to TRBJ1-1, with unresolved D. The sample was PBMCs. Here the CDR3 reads CSVVNPWMNTEAFF. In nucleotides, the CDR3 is TGCAGCGTTGTTAATCCATGGATGAACACTGAAGCTTTCTTT.